This TCR beta chain was sequenced during a study of T cell repertoires in cytomegalovirus infection. As for the study in general: HLA-B-restricted CMV epitopes that are well studied, plus recently identified HLA-C-restricted ones, were used by the study.

V was clipped by 5 bases and J by 2 bases; unmatched bases: 5. The CDR3 length is 14 residues. Germline lookup yields CDR1 SGHTA and CDR2 FQGTGA. With respect to this clonotype: Its antigen is unknown.

Study results and limitations: Dominating the ex vivo response were TCR beta clonotypes that were CMV-specific and HLA-C-restricted.

TCRdb used MiXCR to reprocess the reads, holding one entry per CDR3 protein. The sample lists 800,000 to 950,000 distinct CDR3 sequences, less than 35% occurring once. The chain joins TRBV7-3 to TRBJ2-5; 7 bases fit TRBD1. The clonotype was recovered from a human donor in good health (CMV status not recorded). Some clones in this sample may be carry-over from other donors' samples. Here the sequenced sample was cultured CD8+ T cells from PBMCs, taken from culture after CMV antigen stimulation. In DNA form, the CDR3 reads TGTGCCAGCAGCCCAGGGGGACAGCAAGAGACCCAGTACTTC. This codes for CASSPGGQQETQYF. The full variable domain, in which reference TRBV7-3 and TRBJ2-5 provide the parts outside the CDR3, is GAGVSQTPSNKVTEKGKYVELRCDPISGHTALYWYRQSLGQGPEFLIYFQGTGAADDSGLPNDRFFAVRPEGSVSTLKIQRTERGDSAVYLCASSPGGQQETQYFGPGTRLLVL.